This T cell receptor (beta chain) was recorded in a study of Ad26.COV2.S vaccination and SARS-CoV-2 variants. Background on the study: COV1001, an Ad26.COV2.S trial, supplied this vaccine-arm donor. Intramuscular Ad26.COV2.S doses were given once or twice, 56 days apart. The study's findings and limits: It is possible that the TCR breadth and depth analyses underestimated the total T cell responses.

Treatment defined: around 19 received Ad26.COV2.S at low or high dose, single or two shots; 5 received placebo; per-sample allocation not given. Vaccine and placebo recipients were sampled on day 63 after the first injection. Repertoires were generated with immunoSEQ multiplex PCR, while TCRdb's copy carries only in-frame clones and drops some. The sample has some 350,000 clones, roughly nine tenths seen once. Trimming took 10 bases from V and 5 from J, leaving 18 bases between them. Germline V lookup: CDR1 SNHLY, CDR2 FYNNEI. The CDR3 covers 14 residues. In the case of this clone: Its antigen is not identified.

The sequence derives from a person aged 18-65 years who received the Ad26.COV2.S COVID-19 vaccine or a placebo. This specimen consisted of peripheral blood, obtained in a trial of Ad26.COV2.S vaccine versus placebo. The rearrangement joins TRBV2 to TRBJ2-1; D unclear. CDR3 sequence: CAITREGLDNEQFF. CDR3 bases: TGTGCCATCACAAGGGAAGGCCTAGACAATGAGCAGTTCTTC.